Listed here are 14 T cell receptor beta chains from one sample, sequenced in a study of blood T cell repertoires in COVID-19. Clones were read by immunoSEQ multiplex PCR, and TCRdb kept only the in-frame ones, dropping some. The repertoire consists of about 110,000 clones, with 60% to 85% occurring once and the leading ten covering 5% to 7.5%. Sequenced input: peripheral blood. The origin of the receptors is a man at least 80 years old with COVID-19, enrolled during active disease.

In this sample, this clone turned up once. CDR3 coding DNA: TGTGCCAGCAGCCCCAGCCCCTCTAGCGGGACCTCTTTTGAGCAGTTCTTC. This translates into CASSPSPSSGTSFEQFF. This chain uses TRBV7-2 with TRBJ2-1; 9 bases are shared with TRBD2. This CDR3 has 17 amino acids. V gave up 5 bases and J gave up 9 bases; unmatched junction bases: 17. CDR1 SGHTA and CDR2 FQGNSA come from the germline V gene.

This clone was counted only a few times. The CDR3 coding sequence is TGTGCCAGCAGCAGAGTAGTCAATGAGCAGTTCTTC. Its protein is CASSRVVNEQFF. This rearrangement joins TRBV6-2 or TRBV6-3 to TRBJ2-1; D is unresolved. The CDR3 runs to 12 residues. CDR1 and CDR2 (germline): MNHEY, SVGEGT. V shed 6 bases and J shed 6 bases, with 9 bases lying between them.

The chain has TRBV29-1 and TRBJ1-3; D ambiguous. The CDR3 covers 14 residues. Germline V gene data show CDR1 as SQVTM and CDR2 as ANQGSEA. Trimming left V 4 bases short and J 2 bases short, with 12 bases between. This CDR3 is CSVVVRGTGNTIYF. CDR3 coding DNA: TGCAGCGTTGTGGTTCGGGGTACTGGAAACACCATATATTTT.

This clone was picked up a small number of times. The CDR3 nucleotides are TGTGCCAGCAGCCAAGACTGGGCAGGGGGTCGTGGCTACACCTTC. Translated, it gives CASSQDWAGGRGYTF. V gene TRBV3-1 (or the pseudogene TRBV3-2) combines with J gene TRBJ1-2; 7 bases line up with TRBD1. The germline V gene has CDR1 LGHDT and CDR2 YNNKEL (reference sequence). After removal of 0 bases from V and 7 bases from J, the junction contained 8 bases not matched to a gene. The CDR3 covers 15 residues.

The chain combines TRBV2 with TRBJ2-7, with D maybe TRBD1 (5 bases). The germline V gene encodes CDR1 SNHLY and CDR2 FYNNEI. The V end was cut by 6 bases, the J end by 3 bases, with 9 bases between. CDR3 size: 12 residues. CDR3 residues: CASSRDRYEQYF. CDR3 sequence (DNA): TGTGCCAGCAGCAGGGATCGCTACGAGCAGTACTTC.

The chain is built from TRBV18 and TRBJ1-1, with D hard to call. Trimming shortened V by 6 bases and J by 1 base, and 15 bases separated the two germline ends. CDR1 and CDR2 from the germline V gene are KGHSH and LQKENI. The CDR3 is 15 residues long. In nucleotides, the CDR3 is TGTGCCAGCTCCTTAGCGGCACAGAGGAACACTGAAGCTTTCTTT. Its protein is CASSLAAQRNTEAFF.

This chain uses TRBV18 with TRBJ1-3; TRBD1 agrees at 9 bases. With V trimmed by 5 bases and J by 3 bases, 8 bases remained unmatched. In germline, CDR1 is KGHSH, CDR2 LQKENI. The length of the CDR3 is 16 residues. The chain's CDR3 is CASSATGTGSGNTIYF. CDR3 nucleotide sequence: TGTGCCAGCTCAGCCACCGGGACAGGGAGTGGAAACACCATATATTTT.

The J gene is TRBJ2-3, the V gene TRBV7-2, with D perhaps TRBD2 (5 bases). Per the germline V gene, CDR1 is SGHTA and CDR2 is FQGNSA. The CDR3 is 14 amino acids. Trimming cost V 1 base and J 4 bases, with 9 bases left between them. The CDR3 bases are TGTGCCAGCAGCTTAGGGGTTAGCGCAGATACGCAGTATTTT. Its translation is CASSLGVSADTQYF.

The rearrangement links TRBV13 to TRBJ2-5; 7 nucleotides agree with TRBD2. CDR1 is PRHDT and CDR2 is FYEKMQ in the germline V gene (reference sequence). V lost 4 bases, J lost 6 bases, and 14 bases stayed unmatched. The CDR3 is 16 amino acids. CDR3 bases: TGTGCCAGCAGCTCAGAGGGAGGGACCGGTAATAAGACCCAGTACTTC. It yields the protein CASSSEGGTGNKTQYF.

V gene TRBV20-1 combines with J gene TRBJ1-2; 8 bases fit TRBD1. The junction had 1 base not matched to a gene; V was cut back by 4 bases and J by 6 bases. Germline-derived CDR1 and CDR2 are DFQATT and SNEGSKA (reference sequence). The length of the CDR3 is 11 residues. This CDR3 is CSATGGNGYTF. The CDR3 DNA follows: TGCAGTGCTACAGGGGGCAATGGCTACACCTTC.

J is TRBJ2-3 and V is TRBV5-1; 11 bases match TRBD2. Trimming cost V 1 base and J 0 bases; bases outside gene matches: 10. The CDR3 sequence is 19 residues long. Germline V CDR1 and CDR2: SGHRS, YFSETQ. CDR3 in amino acids: CASSLTGLAGTASTDTQYF. The CDR3 DNA reads TGCGCCAGCAGCTTGACAGGACTAGCGGGTACCGCTAGCACAGATACGCAGTATTTT.

The V call is TRBV19, the J call TRBJ2-3; possible D gene TRBD2, 6 bases. The germline V gene has CDR1 LNHDA and CDR2 SQIVND (reference sequence). The CDR3 spans 15 residues. Trimming shortened V by 9 bases and J by 5 bases, and 21 bases separated the two germline ends. In nucleotides, the CDR3 is TGTGCCAGCGGGGCCTCGGAGCGGGCGAGAGATACGCAGTATTTT. Its protein is CASGASERARDTQYF.

The V call is TRBV5-4, the J call TRBJ2-5, with D perhaps TRBD2 (5 bases). CDR3 length: 15 residues. V lost 3 bases, J lost 5 bases, and 17 bases lay in between. Germline CDR1 is SGHNT and CDR2 is YYREEE (reference sequence). The CDR3 sequence: CASSSRMRERETQYF. CDR3 sequence (DNA): TGTGCCAGCAGCTCGAGGATGAGGGAGAGGGAGACCCAGTACTTC.

This clone was seen only a few times. The V gene is TRBV27, the J gene TRBJ2-1, with a weak D call TRBD1 (6 bases). V was clipped by 6 bases and J by 6 bases, with 15 bases between them. CDR3 length equals 14 residues. The germline V gene has CDR1 MNHEY and CDR2 SMNVEV (reference sequence). CDR3 in DNA: TGTGCCAGCAGACAGGGTTGGCCAGCCAATGAGCAGTTCTTC. This translates into CASRQGWPANEQFF.